This T cell receptor beta chain was identified in a study of blood T cells in healthy people across ages. The second PCR ran about 6 to 12 cycles with a sample-barcoded 5' primer and J-beta primers. TCRdb processed the 5' RACE reads anew with MiXCR; each CDR3 protein has one entry. The sample shows around 690,000 distinct CDR3 sequences, under 70% of them seen only once. Sequencing input: blood. This TCR was sampled from a man between 60 and 70 years old in good health.

CDR3 loop: CASSSTPSTDTQYF. The DNA of the CDR3 is TGTGCCAGCAGCTCTACGCCTAGCACAGATACGCAGTATTTT. V is TRBV9 and J is TRBJ2-3; no definite D call. CDR3 length: 14 amino acids. Trimming removed 4 bases from V and 0 bases from J, with 9 bases in between. Germline V gene sequence: CDR1 SGDLS, CDR2 YYNGEE.